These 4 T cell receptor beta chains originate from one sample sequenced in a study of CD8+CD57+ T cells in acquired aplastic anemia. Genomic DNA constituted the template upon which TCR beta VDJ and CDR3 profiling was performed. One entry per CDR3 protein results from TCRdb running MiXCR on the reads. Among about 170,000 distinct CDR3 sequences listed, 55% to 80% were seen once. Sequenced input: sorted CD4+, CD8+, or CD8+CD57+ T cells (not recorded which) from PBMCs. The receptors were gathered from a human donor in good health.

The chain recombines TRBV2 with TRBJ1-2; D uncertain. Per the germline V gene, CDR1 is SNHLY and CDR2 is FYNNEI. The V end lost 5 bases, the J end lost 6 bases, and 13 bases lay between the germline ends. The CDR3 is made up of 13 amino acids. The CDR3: CASSYRASDGYTF. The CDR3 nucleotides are TGTGCCAGCAGTTACCGGGCAAGCGATGGCTACACCTTC.

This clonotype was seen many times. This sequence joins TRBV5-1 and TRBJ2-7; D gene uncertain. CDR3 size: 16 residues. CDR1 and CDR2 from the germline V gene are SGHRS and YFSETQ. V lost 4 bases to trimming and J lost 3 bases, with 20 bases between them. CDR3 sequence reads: CASSQAGALGFYEQYF. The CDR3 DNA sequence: TGCGCCAGCAGCCAAGCCGGAGCCTTAGGCTTCTACGAGCAGTACTTC.

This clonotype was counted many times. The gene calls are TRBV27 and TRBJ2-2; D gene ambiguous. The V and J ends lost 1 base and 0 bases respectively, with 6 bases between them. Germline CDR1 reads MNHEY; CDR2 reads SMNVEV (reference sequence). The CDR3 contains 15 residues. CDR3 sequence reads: CASSLFASNTGELFF. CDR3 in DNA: TGTGCCAGCAGTTTATTTGCCTCGAACACCGGGGAGCTGTTTTTT.

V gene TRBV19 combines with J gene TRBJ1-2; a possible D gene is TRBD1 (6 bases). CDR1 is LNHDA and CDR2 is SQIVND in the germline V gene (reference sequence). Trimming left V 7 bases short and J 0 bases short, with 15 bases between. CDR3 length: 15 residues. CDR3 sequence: CASTETGQANYGYTF. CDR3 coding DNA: TGTGCCAGTACCGAGACAGGTCAAGCTAACTATGGCTACACCTTC.